This TCR beta chain was obtained from a study of cytomegalovirus exposure and HLA in healthy donors. PCR amplification relied on 60 Vbeta primers (plus 13 Jbeta primers). Libraries were prepared by immunoSEQ multiplex PCR; TCRdb keeps only in-frame clonotypes and omits some of them. The sample has about 130,000 clones, about 66% seen once; the top ten hold around 1.6%. This clone was counted a single time. Antigen specificity is unknown. J gave up 14 bases and V 3 bases, and 15 bases lay outside the gene matches. Per germline, CDR1 MGHRA and CDR2 YSYEKL. This CDR3 is 15 amino acids long. Study results and limitations: Later analysis demonstrated an association between a missense DCLRE1C variant and TCR beta V- and J-gene trimming. Common viral pathogens were later found to be apparently linked to several of the most significant clusters.

Specimen: PBMCs. The gene calls are TRBV4-1 and TRBJ2-1, with 8 bases that match TRBD2. The sequence was collected from a human donor in good health. CDR3 in amino acids: CASSHPTRGGREKFF. CDR3 DNA: TGCGCCAGCAGCCACCCAACCCGGGGGGGCAGGGAAAAGTTCTTC.